Presented here are 31 T cell receptor beta chains from one specimen sequenced in a study of CD8+CD57+ T cells in acquired aplastic anemia. Researchers used genomic DNA as the template to profile TCR beta VDJ and CDR3. TCRdb redid the calling of the reads with MiXCR, one entry per CDR3 protein. The sample has some 200,000 distinct CDR3 sequences, roughly 55% seen once; the top ten hold less than 30%. Sequencing input: sorted CD4+, CD8+, or CD8+CD57+ T cells (not recorded which) from PBMCs. These receptors were collected from a human donor in good health.

V is TRBV6-5 and J is TRBJ1-6; D perhaps matches TRBD1 (6 bases). Trimming stripped 6 bases from V and 7 bases from J, with 16 bases between. CDR1 and CDR2 from the germline V gene are MNHEY and SVGAGI. The CDR3 totals 15 residues. The CDR3 reads CASSNGQRPNSPLHF. CDR3 coding DNA: TGTGCCAGCAGCAACGGACAGCGTCCAAATTCACCCCTCCACTTT.

The chain has TRBV20-1 and TRBJ1-2; D unresolved. From germline, CDR1 is DFQATT and CDR2 SNEGSKA (reference sequence). V was pared by 3 bases and J by 4 bases, with 6 bases between. This CDR3 comprises 11 residues. The CDR3 bases are TGCAGTGCTAGTTTAGGCTATGGCTACACCTTC. Its protein product is CSASLGYGYTF.

The chain employs TRBV2 and TRBJ1-1; TRBD1 is a possible D gene (5 bases). The germline V and J ends were trimmed by 4 bases and 7 bases, with 13 bases remaining between them. The CDR3 sequence is 13 residues long. Germline-derived CDR1 and CDR2 are SNHLY and FYNNEI. CDR3 nucleotide sequence: TGTGCCAGCAGTGGCGGGACGGGAGTTGAAGCTTTCTTT. Protein: CASSGGTGVEAFF.

CDR3 region: CASSLRDSVYEQYF. In nucleotides, the CDR3 is TGTGCCAGCAGCCTTCGGGACAGCGTTTACGAGCAGTACTTC. The V gene is TRBV7-8, the J gene TRBJ2-7, with 7 bases identical to TRBD1. After removal of 5 bases from V and 4 bases from J, the junction contained 8 bases not matched to a gene. This CDR3 contains 14 residues. Germline assignment: CDR1 SGHVS and CDR2 FQNEAQ.

This clonotype has ten or more counts. This chain joins TRBV9 and TRBJ2-5; 8 nucleotides agree with TRBD2. The V gene's germline CDR1 is SGDLS and CDR2 YYNGEE. V lost 4 bases, J lost 5 bases, and 10 bases stayed unmatched. This CDR3 is built from 15 residues. The CDR3 here is CASSRGGTSGETQYF. CDR3 DNA: TGTGCCAGCAGCCGAGGAGGGACTAGTGGGGAGACCCAGTACTTC.

In this sample, this clonotype turned up once. This rearrangement joins TRBV6-6 to TRBJ2-7; 8 bases are shared with TRBD2. CDR1 and CDR2 (germline): MNHNY, SVGAGI (reference sequence). This CDR3 has 15 residues. The V gene end was trimmed by 0 bases and the J gene end by 5 bases; junction bases not matched to a gene: 6. The CDR3 reads CASSYSSSGSHEQYF. The CDR3 nucleotides read TGTGCCAGCAGTTACTCGAGCAGCGGGAGCCACGAGCAGTACTTC.

This clonotype was detected only a few times. This sequence joins TRBV7-9 and TRBJ1-6; tentatively, D is TRBD1 (6 bases). CDR3 size: 13 residues. The V end was cut by 5 bases, the J end by 9 bases, with 11 bases between. The germline gives CDR1 SEHNR, CDR2 FQNEAQ (reference sequence). The CDR3 reads CASSVDSFSPLHF. The CDR3 DNA reads as TGTGCCAGCAGCGTGGACAGCTTTTCACCCCTCCACTTT.

The genes are TRBV7-9 and TRBJ2-6; D unresolved. Germline CDR1 reads SEHNR; CDR2 reads FQNEAQ (reference sequence). Trimming took 6 bases from V and 11 from J, leaving 11 bases between them. The CDR3 is 12 amino acids. The CDR3 DNA sequence: TGTGCCAGCAGTTACAACTCCTACGTCCTGACTTTC. Translation gives CASSYNSYVLTF.

This clonotype is medium-sized (0.01 to 0.1%) within its sample. The chain joins TRBV20-1 to TRBJ2-2, with 9 bases matching TRBD2. The CDR3 consists of 15 residues. Unmatched junction bases numbered 4, after V lost 2 bases and J lost 3 bases. Germline V gene data show CDR1 as DFQATT and CDR2 as SNEGSKA (reference sequence). The CDR3 reads CSARRLAADTGELFF. CDR3 sequence (DNA): TGCAGTGCTAGACGACTAGCGGCGGACACCGGGGAGCTGTTTTTT.

J is TRBJ1-6 and V is TRBV15; no clear D gene. V was pared by 1 base and J by 6 bases, with 7 bases between. The CDR3 spans 14 residues. Germline CDR1 is LNHNV and CDR2 is YYDKDF (reference sequence). The CDR3 here is CATSRVVGNSPLHF. In DNA form, the CDR3 reads TGTGCCACCAGCAGAGTTGTCGGTAATTCACCCCTCCACTTT.

This clonotype was detected many times. The genes are TRBV9 and TRBJ2-1; maybe TRBD1 (5 bases). In germline, CDR1 is SGDLS, CDR2 YYNGEE. The CDR3 consists of 15 residues. V gave up 0 bases and J gave up 6 bases, with 13 bases separating them. The CDR3 sequence is CASSVGRADSNEQFF. The CDR3 DNA follows: TGTGCCAGCAGCGTAGGCAGGGCCGACAGCAATGAGCAGTTCTTC.

As concerns this clonotype: A much larger clonotype is one base distant, so this may be a read error. This chain joins TRBV11-2 and TRBJ1-1; D gene ambiguous. CDR1 is SGHAT and CDR2 is FQNNGV in the germline V gene. This CDR3 contains 15 residues. Trimming took 5 bases from V and 0 from J, leaving 13 bases between them. CDR3 protein: CASSQDSGVNTEAFF. The CDR3 DNA sequence: TGTGCCAGCAGCCAAGATTCAGGTGTGAACACTGAAGCTTTCTTT.

The chain combines TRBV4-2 with TRBJ2-3; D not certain. The germline V and J ends were trimmed by 0 bases and 3 bases, with 7 bases remaining between them. CDR1 is LGHNA, CDR2 YNFKEQ, per germline. CDR3 length equals 14 residues. The DNA for the CDR3 is TGTGCCAGCAGCCAAGACGGCCGGACAGATACGCAGTATTTT. Encoded protein: CASSQDGRTDTQYF.

This chain uses TRBV11-1 with TRBJ2-1; TRBD1 is a possible D gene (6 bases). This CDR3 is built from 14 residues. Trimming removed 9 bases from V and 3 bases from J, with 15 bases in between. The V gene's germline CDR1 is SGHAT and CDR2 FQDESV (reference sequence). The CDR3 loop reads CASSPGDIYNEQFF. Written as DNA, the CDR3 is TGTGCCAGTAGTCCCGGGGACATCTACAATGAGCAGTTCTTC.

The rearrangement links TRBV10-3 to TRBJ2-7, with D possibly matching TRBD2 (6 bases). Germline-derived CDR1 and CDR2 are ENHRY and SYGVKD. CDR3 length: 14 residues. Trimming pared 10 bases from V and 6 bases from J, leaving 22 bases between. The CDR3 DNA is TGTGCCAGCAGAGTCGGGACTGGGATACGCGAGCAGTACTTC. This codes for CASRVGTGIREQYF.

This clonotype was seen a single time. This chain links TRBV2 with TRBJ2-3; 14 positions agree with TRBD2. The trim removed 7 bases at V and 4 bases at J, leaving 4 bases unmatched. Germline V gene lookup returns CDR1 SNHLY and CDR2 FYNNEI. The CDR3 extends over 15 amino acids. CDR3 sequence (DNA): TGTGCCAGCACCATGGGACTAGCGGGGGCAGATACGCAGTATTTT. The encoded protein is CASTMGLAGADTQYF.

The chain links TRBV10-3 to TRBJ1-3; TRBD1 agrees at 8 bases. The CDR3 has 14 residues. V lost 6 bases, J lost 4 bases, and 5 bases stayed unmatched. Germline V gives CDR1 ENHRY, CDR2 SYGVKD. The CDR3 loop is CAISGQGGGNTIYF. CDR3 in DNA: TGTGCCATCAGCGGACAGGGAGGCGGAAACACCATATATTTT.

This clonotype showed up many times. The chain links TRBV9 to TRBJ1-2; 8 bases align to TRBD1. Trimming removed 3 bases from V and 4 bases from J; junction bases left unmatched: 8. Germline V CDR1 and CDR2: SGDLS, YYNGEE. The CDR3 has 15 residues. The CDR3 coding sequence is TGTGCCAGCAGCGACCCAGGGGGCGGGCGCTATGGCTACACCTTC. It encodes CASSDPGGGRYGYTF.

The chain links TRBV10-2 to TRBJ1-1; 7 nucleotides line up with TRBD1. The CDR3 totals 16 residues. The V gene's germline CDR1 is WSHSY and CDR2 SAAADI. V lost 7 bases, J lost 0 bases, and 11 bases stayed unmatched. The CDR3 reads CASTWNRGVMNTEAFF. CDR3 DNA: TGCGCCAGCACTTGGAACAGGGGCGTAATGAACACTGAAGCTTTCTTT.

V usage is TRBV6-2 or TRBV6-3 and J usage is TRBJ1-2; possible D gene TRBD1, 6 bases. This CDR3 region has 13 residues. Trimming left V 8 bases short and J 7 bases short, with 17 bases between. Germline-derived CDR1 and CDR2 are MNHEY and SVGEGT. In DNA, the CDR3 is TGTGCCAGCGCTATACGGGGGGCAGCTGGCTACACCTTC. It yields the protein CASAIRGAAGYTF.

This chain joins TRBV20-1 and TRBJ2-1, with D hard to call. This CDR3 comprises 10 residues. The V gene lost 3 bases and the J gene lost 13 bases, with 10 bases spanning the gap. Germline values: CDR1 DFQATT, CDR2 SNEGSKA (reference sequence). The CDR3 reads CSASRIAQFF. CDR3 DNA: TGCAGTGCTAGTCGCATAGCTCAGTTCTTC.

The chain has TRBV27 and TRBJ2-7; the D is unclear. The CDR3 totals 12 residues. The germline V and J ends were trimmed by 6 bases and 6 bases, with 12 bases remaining between them. Germline CDR1 reads MNHEY; CDR2 reads SMNVEV (reference sequence). In DNA form, the CDR3 reads TGTGCCAGCAGGGGCTCACGCGGCGAGCAGTACTTC. Protein: CASRGSRGEQYF.

This clonotype was found many times. The V gene is TRBV6-5, the J gene TRBJ2-7; 7 positions match TRBD1. The CDR3 has 15 residues. The germline gives CDR1 MNHEY, CDR2 SVGAGI. After removal of 0 bases from V and 4 bases from J, the junction contained 6 bases not matched to a gene. The CDR3, as DNA: TGTGCCAGCAGTTACTCTCAGGACAGGATATACGAGCAGTACTTC. Protein sequence: CASSYSQDRIYEQYF.

This clonotype was counted at least ten times. The rearrangement joins TRBV20-1 to TRBJ2-1; 14 bases are shared with TRBD2. Unmatched junction bases numbered 2, after V lost 6 bases and J lost 4 bases. Germline CDR1 DFQATT, CDR2 SNEGSKA (reference sequence). The CDR3 covers 14 residues. CDR3 bases: TGCAGTGCGTGGACTAGCGGGGGGTACAATGAGCAGTTCTTC. The encoded protein is CSAWTSGGYNEQFF.

This clonotype was counted ten times or more. V usage is TRBV19 and J usage is TRBJ1-4; D is unresolved. The CDR3 has 14 residues. Germline loops: CDR1 LNHDA, CDR2 SQIVND (reference sequence). Trimming pared 5 bases from V and 4 bases from J, leaving 11 bases between. The CDR3 DNA follows: TGTGCCAGTAGTCCCACAGACGTTAATGAAAAACTGTTTTTT. It codes for CASSPTDVNEKLFF.

V is TRBV6-5 and J is TRBJ2-3; TRBD1 matches 8 bases. Trimming removed 5 bases from V and 6 bases from J; junction bases left unmatched: 7. The CDR3 is made up of 14 amino acids. Germline V gives CDR1 MNHEY, CDR2 SVGAGI. The CDR3 protein is CASSTGGWRDTQYF. CDR3 in DNA: TGTGCCAGCAGTACAGGGGGTTGGCGGGATACGCAGTATTTT.

J is TRBJ1-5 and V is TRBV5-1; D not resolved. CDR1 and CDR2 (germline): SGHRS, YFSETQ. The ends were cut back, 0 bases at V and 6 bases at J, with 10 bases in the middle. The CDR3 has 14 amino acids. The CDR3 loop reads CASSLDGASQPQHF. In DNA form, the CDR3 reads TGCGCCAGCAGCTTGGACGGAGCTAGTCAGCCCCAGCATTTT. Filled out from reference TRBV5-1 and TRBJ1-5, the complete variable domain reads KAGVTQTPRYLIKTRGQQVTLSCSPISGHRSVSWYQQTPGQGLQFLFEYFSETQRNKGNFPGRFSGRQFSNSRSEMNVSTLELGDSALYLCASSLDGASQPQHFGDGTRLSIL.

This rearrangement joins TRBV19 to TRBJ1-2; unclear D gene. The germline gives CDR1 LNHDA, CDR2 SQIVND (reference sequence). CDR3 length equals 16 residues. V was trimmed by 5 bases and J by 13 bases, leaving 29 bases between them. The CDR3 bases are TGTGCCAGTAGTCTCCGAAGGGAGCGCCGAGATCACGGTATCACCTTC. Its translation is CASSLRRERRDHGITF.

The chain combines TRBV10-2 with TRBJ2-2, with D hard to call. CDR3 size: 16 residues. Trimming stripped 4 bases from V and 2 bases from J, with 14 bases between. In germline, CDR1 is WSHSY, CDR2 SAAADI. The DNA of the CDR3 is TGCGCCAGCAGTGCATTGAACACAGCTAACACCGGGGAGCTGTTTTTT. Its protein product is CASSALNTANTGELFF.

This clonotype was recorded a few times. A read error is likely, as this CDR3 ends without the conserved phenylalanine or tryptophan. It is unclear where the CDR3 begins or ends on the DNA, so no DNA is shown, and the CDR3 is as TCRdb lists it. The V call is TRBV12-3 or TRBV12-4, the J call TRBJ1-2. The CDR3 is 11 amino acids long, termini counted. The CDR3 spells CASTSTSGVTY.

This chain uses TRBV15 with TRBJ1-2; D remains ambiguous. This CDR3 comprises 13 residues. V was cut by 5 bases and J by 0 bases, with 7 bases left in between. CDR1 and CDR2 from the germline V gene are LNHNV and YYDKDF (reference sequence). This CDR3 is CATSGRPNYGYTF. CDR3 bases: TGTGCCACCAGCGGAAGACCTAACTATGGCTACACCTTC.